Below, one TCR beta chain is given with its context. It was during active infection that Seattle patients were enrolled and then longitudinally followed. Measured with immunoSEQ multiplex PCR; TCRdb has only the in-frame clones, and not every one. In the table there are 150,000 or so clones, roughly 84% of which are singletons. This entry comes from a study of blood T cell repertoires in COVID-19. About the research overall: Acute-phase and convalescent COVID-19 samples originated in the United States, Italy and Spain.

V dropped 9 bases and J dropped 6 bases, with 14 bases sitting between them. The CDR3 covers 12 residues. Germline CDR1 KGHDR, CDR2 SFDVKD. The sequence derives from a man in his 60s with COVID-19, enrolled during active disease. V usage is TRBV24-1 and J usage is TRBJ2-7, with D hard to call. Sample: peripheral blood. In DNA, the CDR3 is TGTGCCACCCTCCCTCTCGAGGTCGAGCAGTACTTC. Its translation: CATLPLEVEQYF.